Listed here are 16 T cell receptor beta chains from one sample, sequenced in a study of T cells expressing NK-cell markers. Following a re-call of the 5' RACE reads, TCRdb has one entry per CDR3 protein and lacks DNA. The table lists hundreds of thousands of distinct CDR3 sequences. The specimen sequenced was blood T cells: a sorted CD56 or NKG2C T cell subset, CD4+ or CD8+ T cells, or bulk PBMC T cells (not recorded which). The receptors were sampled from a woman between 18 and 70 years old in good health.

This sequence joins TRBV2 and TRBJ2-3; TCRdb's D call, TRBD1, is unchecked because there is no DNA. The CDR3 has 15 amino acids. Looked up from germline, CDR1 is SNHLY and CDR2 is FYNNEI. This CDR3 reads CASSEWAESTDTQYF.

This chain joins TRBV7-2 and TRBJ2-3; no DNA is available, so the TRBD2 call from TCRdb remains unchecked. CDR3 length: 14 residues. Germline values: CDR1 SGHTA, CDR2 FQGNSA. CDR3 in amino acids: CASKTDSGLYTQYF. The full variable domain, in which reference TRBV7-2 and TRBJ2-3 provide the parts outside the CDR3, is GAGVSQSPSNKVTEKGKDVELRCDPISGHTALYWYRQSLGQGLEFLIYFQGNSAPDKSGLPSDRFSAERTGGSVSTLTIQRTQQEDSAVYLCASKTDSGLYTQYFGPGTRLTVL.

The rearrangement joins TRBV4-2 to TRBJ2-1; TCRdb outputs TRBD2, but without DNA this stays unchecked. From germline, CDR1 is LGHNA and CDR2 YNFKEQ. This CDR3 has 15 residues. CDR3 sequence: CASSRGGEVNNEQFF.

V is TRBV7-2 and J is TRBJ1-3. This CDR3 has 15 residues. CDR1 SGHTA and CDR2 FQGNSA come from the germline V gene. This chain's CDR3 is CASSLDPQPGNTIYF.

This CDR3 is CSAWTETREQYF. This rearrangement joins TRBV20-1 to TRBJ2-7; TCRdb proposes TRBD1, but this gene call is untestable without DNA. The CDR3 spans 12 residues. The germline gives CDR1 DFQATT, CDR2 SNEGSKA (reference sequence).

V gene TRBV6-2 or TRBV6-3 combines with J gene TRBJ2-3; TCRdb names TRBD2, which stays unverified in the absence of DNA. The length of the CDR3 is 16 residues. Per germline, CDR1 MNHEY and CDR2 SVGEGT. CDR3 protein: CASSGTSGGVTDTQYF.

This chain uses TRBV7-3 with TRBJ1-1; without DNA, the TCRdb call of TRBD1 cannot be checked. The CDR3 is 13 amino acids. The V gene's germline CDR1 is SGHTA and CDR2 FQGTGA. The CDR3 spells CASSGEGNTEAFF.

V and J are TRBV29-1 and TRBJ2-7; as DNA is missing, the TRBD2 call by TCRdb cannot be tested. The CDR3 is 17 amino acids. The germline V gene has CDR1 SQVTM and CDR2 ANQGSEA. The CDR3 sequence is CSVEDRREVRGSYEQYF.

The genes are TRBV12-5 and TRBJ2-2; TCRdb returns TRBD1, unconfirmable since there is no DNA. CDR1 LGHNT and CDR2 FRNRAP come from the germline V gene. This CDR3 has 13 residues. CDR3 in amino acids: CASGTPGQGELFF.

This chain links TRBV20-1 with TRBJ2-7; TCRdb's D gene call, TRBD2, goes unchecked for lack of DNA. The germline V gene has CDR1 DFQATT and CDR2 SNEGSKA (reference sequence). This CDR3 has 14 residues. This CDR3 is CSATLTSATYEQYF.

The chain links TRBV4-3 to TRBJ2-1; TCRdb's D call of TRBD1 is untestable without DNA. This CDR3 region has 18 residues. CDR1 is LGHNA, CDR2 YSLEER, per germline. CDR3 sequence: CASSQSLVQGEGDDEQFF.

The rearrangement links TRBV5-1 to TRBJ2-5. The germline gives CDR1 SGHRS, CDR2 YFSETQ. This CDR3 has 13 residues. CDR3 in amino acids: CASSLGLRETQYF.

The chain joins TRBV5-1 to TRBJ2-7; TCRdb picks TRBD2, but there is no DNA to check that call. The CDR3 is 14 residues long. Germline lookup yields CDR1 SGHRS and CDR2 YFSETQ. CDR3 region: CASKSGLSSYEQYF.

The chain couples TRBV12-3 or TRBV12-4 to TRBJ2-1; the TCRdb call, TRBD2, lacks DNA for checking. This CDR3 comprises 13 residues. CDR3 protein: CASSGGPYNEQFF.

This chain links TRBV7-2 with TRBJ1-6; TCRdb picks TRBD1, but there is no DNA to check that call. This CDR3 spans 15 amino acids. The germline V gene encodes CDR1 SGHTA and CDR2 FQGNSA. CDR3 sequence reads: CASSLGAGGLSPLHF.

CDR3 residues: CASSLRAGGDTQYF. V is TRBV5-1 and J is TRBJ2-3; TCRdb calls TRBD2, which cannot be checked without DNA. This CDR3 is built from 14 residues. CDR1 and CDR2 (germline): SGHRS, YFSETQ.